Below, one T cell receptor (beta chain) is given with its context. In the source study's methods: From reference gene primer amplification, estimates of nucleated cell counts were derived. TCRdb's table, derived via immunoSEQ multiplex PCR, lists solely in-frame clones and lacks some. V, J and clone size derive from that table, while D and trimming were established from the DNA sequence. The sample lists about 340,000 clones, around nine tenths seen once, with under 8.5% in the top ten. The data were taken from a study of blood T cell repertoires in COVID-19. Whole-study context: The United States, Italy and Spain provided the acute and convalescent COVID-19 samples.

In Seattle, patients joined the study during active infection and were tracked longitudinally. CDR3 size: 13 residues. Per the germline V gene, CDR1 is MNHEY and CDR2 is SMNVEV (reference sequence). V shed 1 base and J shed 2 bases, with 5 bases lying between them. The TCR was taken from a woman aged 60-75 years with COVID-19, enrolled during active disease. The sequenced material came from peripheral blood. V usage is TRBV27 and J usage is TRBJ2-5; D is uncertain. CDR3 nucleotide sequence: TGTGCCAGCAGTTTATACAGACAAGAGACCCAGTACTTC. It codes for CASSLYRQETQYF.